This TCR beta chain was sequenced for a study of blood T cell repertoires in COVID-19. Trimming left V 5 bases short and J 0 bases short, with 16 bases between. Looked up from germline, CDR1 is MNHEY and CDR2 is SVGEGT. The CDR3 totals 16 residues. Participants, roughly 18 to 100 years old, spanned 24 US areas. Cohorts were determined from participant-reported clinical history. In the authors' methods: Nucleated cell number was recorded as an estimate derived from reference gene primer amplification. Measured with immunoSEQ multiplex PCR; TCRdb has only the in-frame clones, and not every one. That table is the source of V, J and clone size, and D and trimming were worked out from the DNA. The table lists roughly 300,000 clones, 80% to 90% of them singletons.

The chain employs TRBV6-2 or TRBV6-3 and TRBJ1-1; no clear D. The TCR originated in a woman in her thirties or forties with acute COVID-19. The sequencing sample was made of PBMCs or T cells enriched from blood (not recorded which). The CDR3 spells CASSIVQKNMNTEAFF. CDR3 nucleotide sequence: TGTGCCAGCAGTATCGTTCAGAAGAACATGAACACTGAAGCTTTCTTT.